This T cell receptor (beta chain) was observed in a study of patients and donors after allogeneic stem cell transplantation. The germline CDR1 and CDR2 sequences are MNHNS and SASEGT. V was pared by 4 bases and J by 5 bases, with 14 bases between. This CDR3 contains 14 residues. One entry per CDR3 protein, called by TCRdb with MiXCR from the RT-PCR reads. The sample lists about 400,000 distinct CDR3 sequences; around 15% were seen once. This clonotype originated in a human donor who was either an allogeneic HSCT recipient or a stem cell or donor lymphocyte infusion donor (not recorded which). It is not recorded whose cells these are; they may come from a transplant donor. V and J are TRBV6-1 and TRBJ2-5, with D unclear. What was sequenced was blood, either unsorted or a sorted T cell fraction (not recorded which). The CDR3 is CASSVSRIGETQYF. DNA for the CDR3: TGTGCCAGCAGTGTTAGCAGGATCGGCGAGACCCAGTACTTC.